Listed below are T cell receptor beta chains from one sample, sequenced in a study of Graves' ophthalmopathy and Graves' hyperthyroidism. TCRdb reanalysed the multiplex PCR reads using MiXCR and keeps one entry per CDR3 protein. The sample yields 30,000 to 50,000 distinct CDR3 sequences, approximately 53% seen once. Sequenced input: peripheral blood. These receptors were taken from an adult woman with stable Graves' hyperthyroidism. CDR3s include the opening cysteine and the closing phenylalanine or tryptophan. The D gene is left open where the match is weak.

v_call,d_call,j_call,cdr3_aa
TRBV2,TRBD1,TRBJ1-2,CASRGGGGNYGYTF
TRBV29-1,TRBD1,TRBJ2-7,CSPDRGYEQYF
TRBV27,TRBD1,TRBJ1-5,CASSYGTGIGQPQHF
TRBV4-2,TRBD1,TRBJ2-5,CASSLSGTVQGDQYF
TRBV7-9,-,TRBJ1-1,CASSLVREGTEAFF
TRBV24-1,-,TRBJ2-5,CATSDFRGAETQYF
TRBV29-1,TRBD1,TRBJ1-2,CSDGGQLNTEVVNGYTF
TRBV5-1,-,TRBJ2-7,CASSSDYEQYF
TRBV9,-,TRBJ1-2,CASSPGMGFGYTF
TRBV27,TRBD1,TRBJ2-7,CASSLKVRGQGNEQYF
TRBV4-1,TRBD1,TRBJ2-7,CASSQAGQGVYEQYF
TRBV7-2,TRBD1,TRBJ1-5,CASSAPGQANQPQHF
TRBV2,TRBD1,TRBJ2-2,CASSSGTGATGQFFF
TRBV29-1,TRBD1,TRBJ2-5,CSADRGWVETQYF
TRBV5-1,-,TRBJ2-5,CASSLAGVPETQYF
TRBV10-3,-,TRBJ1-2,CASRAGSYGYTF
TRBV20-1,-,TRBJ1-5,CSAEPGRSNQPQHF